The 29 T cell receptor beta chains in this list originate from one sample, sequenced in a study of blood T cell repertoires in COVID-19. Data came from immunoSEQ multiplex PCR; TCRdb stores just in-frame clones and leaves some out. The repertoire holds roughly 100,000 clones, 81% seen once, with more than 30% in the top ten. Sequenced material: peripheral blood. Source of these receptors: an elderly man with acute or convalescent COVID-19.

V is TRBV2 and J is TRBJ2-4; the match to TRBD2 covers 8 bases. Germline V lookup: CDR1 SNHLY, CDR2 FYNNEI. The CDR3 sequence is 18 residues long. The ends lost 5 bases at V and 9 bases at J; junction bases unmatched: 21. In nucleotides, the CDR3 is TGTGCCAGCAGTTCCTATTTAGATGGAAGCTCCCGGGGGGGCATTCAGTACTTC. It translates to CASSSYLDGSSRGGIQYF.

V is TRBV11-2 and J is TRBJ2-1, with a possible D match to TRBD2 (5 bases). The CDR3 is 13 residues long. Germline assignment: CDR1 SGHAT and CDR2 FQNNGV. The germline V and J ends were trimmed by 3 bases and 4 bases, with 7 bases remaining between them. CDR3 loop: CASSFREYNEQFF. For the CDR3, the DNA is TGTGCCAGCAGCTTCCGGGAATACAATGAGCAGTTCTTC.

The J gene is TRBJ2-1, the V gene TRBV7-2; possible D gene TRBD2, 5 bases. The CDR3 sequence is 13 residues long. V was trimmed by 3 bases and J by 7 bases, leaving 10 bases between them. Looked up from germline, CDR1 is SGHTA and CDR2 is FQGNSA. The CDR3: CASSFTDLNEQFF. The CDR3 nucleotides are TGTGCCAGCAGCTTTACGGACTTGAATGAGCAGTTCTTC.

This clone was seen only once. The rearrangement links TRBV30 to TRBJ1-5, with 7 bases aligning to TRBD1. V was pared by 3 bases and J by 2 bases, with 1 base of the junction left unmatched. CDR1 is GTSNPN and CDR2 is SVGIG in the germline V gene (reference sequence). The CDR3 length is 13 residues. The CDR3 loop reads CAWRQGRNQPQHF. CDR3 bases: TGTGCCTGGAGACAGGGGCGCAATCAGCCCCAGCATTTT.

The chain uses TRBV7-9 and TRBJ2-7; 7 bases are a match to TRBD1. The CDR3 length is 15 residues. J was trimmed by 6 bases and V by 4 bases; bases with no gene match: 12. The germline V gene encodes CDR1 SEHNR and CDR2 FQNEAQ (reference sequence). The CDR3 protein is CASSSDPKTGFEQYF. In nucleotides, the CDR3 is TGTGCCAGCAGCTCCGACCCCAAGACAGGGTTCGAGCAGTACTTC.

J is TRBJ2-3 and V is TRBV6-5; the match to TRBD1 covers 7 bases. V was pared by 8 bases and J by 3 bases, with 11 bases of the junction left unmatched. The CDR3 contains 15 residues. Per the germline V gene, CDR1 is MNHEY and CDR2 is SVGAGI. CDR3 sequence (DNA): TGTGCCAGCCATAATCGGGGCAGGGGGACAGATACGCAGTATTTT. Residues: CASHNRGRGTDTQYF.

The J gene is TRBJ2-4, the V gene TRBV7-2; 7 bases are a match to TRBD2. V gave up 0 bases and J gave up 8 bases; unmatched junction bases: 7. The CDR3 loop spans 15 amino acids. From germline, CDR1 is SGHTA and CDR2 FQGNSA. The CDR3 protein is CASSLAHAGVDIQYF. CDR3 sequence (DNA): TGTGCCAGCAGCTTAGCGCACGCGGGAGTCGACATTCAGTACTTC.

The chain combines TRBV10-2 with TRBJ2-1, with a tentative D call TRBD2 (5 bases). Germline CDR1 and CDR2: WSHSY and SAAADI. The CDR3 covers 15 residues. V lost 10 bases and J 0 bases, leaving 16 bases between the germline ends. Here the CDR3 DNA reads TGCGCCACCGCAAGTAGCGTGAGCTCCTACAATGAGCAGTTCTTC. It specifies CATASSVSSYNEQFF.

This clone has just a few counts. CDR3 sequence reads: CASKDSATNEKLFF. For the CDR3, the DNA is TGTGCCAGTAAAGACAGTGCAACTAATGAAAAACTGTTTTTT. This chain joins TRBV19 and TRBJ1-4, with D possibly matching TRBD1 (5 bases). Germline CDR1 reads LNHDA; CDR2 reads SQIVND (reference sequence). Trimming took off 7 bases at V and 0 bases at J, with 9 bases between the two ends. The CDR3 is 14 residues long.

The CDR3 reads CASSPRIDYTDTQYF. DNA of the CDR3: TGCGCCAGCAGCCCGAGGATAGACTACACAGATACGCAGTATTTT. V and J are TRBV5-1 and TRBJ2-3, with TRBD2 as a possible D gene (5 bases). Germline CDR1 SGHRS, CDR2 YFSETQ. Trimming took off 4 bases at V and 2 bases at J, with 14 bases between the two ends. The CDR3 covers 15 residues.

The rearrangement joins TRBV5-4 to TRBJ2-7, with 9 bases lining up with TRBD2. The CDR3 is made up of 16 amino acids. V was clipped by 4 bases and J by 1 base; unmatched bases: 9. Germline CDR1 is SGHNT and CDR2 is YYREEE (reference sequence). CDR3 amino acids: CASSDGLARSSYEQYF. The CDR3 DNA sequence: TGTGCCAGCAGCGACGGACTAGCGCGGTCATCCTACGAGCAGTACTTC.

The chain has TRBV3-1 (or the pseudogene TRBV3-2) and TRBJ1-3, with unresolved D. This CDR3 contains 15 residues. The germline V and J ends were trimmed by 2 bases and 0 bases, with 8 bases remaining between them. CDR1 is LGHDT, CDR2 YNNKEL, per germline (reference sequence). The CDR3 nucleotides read TGTGCCAGCAGCCAAAGTCACACCTCTGGAAACACCATATATTTT. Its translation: CASSQSHTSGNTIYF.

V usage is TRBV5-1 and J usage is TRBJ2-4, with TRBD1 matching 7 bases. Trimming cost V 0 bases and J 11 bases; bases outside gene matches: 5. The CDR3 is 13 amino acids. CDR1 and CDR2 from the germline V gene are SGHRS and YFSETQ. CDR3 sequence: CASSLEGTEVQYF. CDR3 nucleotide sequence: TGCGCCAGCAGCTTGGAAGGGACAGAGGTTCAGTACTTC.

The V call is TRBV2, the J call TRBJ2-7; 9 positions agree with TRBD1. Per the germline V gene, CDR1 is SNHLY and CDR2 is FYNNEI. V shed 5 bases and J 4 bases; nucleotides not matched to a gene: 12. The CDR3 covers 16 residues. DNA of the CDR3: TGTGCCAGCAGTACCCAGGTTGGACAGGGGAAGTACGAGCAGTACTTC. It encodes CASSTQVGQGKYEQYF.

CDR3 coding DNA: TGTGCCAGCAGCCGAAAGGGGGCCGATACGCAGTATTTT. Encoded protein: CASSRKGADTQYF. This sequence joins TRBV7-9 and TRBJ2-3; TRBD1 aligns across 7 bases. With 5 bases clipped from V and 6 bases from J, the junction kept 5 bases outside the gene matches. Germline CDR1 SEHNR, CDR2 FQNEAQ (reference sequence). The length of the CDR3 is 13 residues.

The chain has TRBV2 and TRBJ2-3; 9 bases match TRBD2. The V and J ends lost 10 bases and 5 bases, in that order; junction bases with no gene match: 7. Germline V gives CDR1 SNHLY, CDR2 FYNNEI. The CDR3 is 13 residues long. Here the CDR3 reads CATAGLALDTQYF. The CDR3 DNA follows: TGTGCCACTGCGGGACTAGCCTTAGATACGCAGTATTTT.

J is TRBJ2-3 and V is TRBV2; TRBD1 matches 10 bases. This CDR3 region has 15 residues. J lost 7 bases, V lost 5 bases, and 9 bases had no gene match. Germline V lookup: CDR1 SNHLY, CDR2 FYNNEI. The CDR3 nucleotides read TGTGCCAGCAGTTTCCGGGACAGGGGAGAAAATACGCAGTATTTT. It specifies CASSFRDRGENTQYF.

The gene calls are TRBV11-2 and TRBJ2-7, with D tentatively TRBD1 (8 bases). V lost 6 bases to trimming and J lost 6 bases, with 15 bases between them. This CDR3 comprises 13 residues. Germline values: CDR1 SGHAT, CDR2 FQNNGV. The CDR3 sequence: CASRGGGTGEQYF. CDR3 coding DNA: TGTGCCAGCAGGGGAGGGGGGACAGGCGAGCAGTACTTC.

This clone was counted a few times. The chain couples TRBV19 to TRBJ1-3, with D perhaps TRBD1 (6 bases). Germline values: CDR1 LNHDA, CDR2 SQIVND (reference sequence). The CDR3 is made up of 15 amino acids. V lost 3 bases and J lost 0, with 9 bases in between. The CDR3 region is CASSIGDISGNTIYF. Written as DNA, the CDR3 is TGTGCCAGTAGTATCGGGGACATCTCTGGAAACACCATATATTTT.

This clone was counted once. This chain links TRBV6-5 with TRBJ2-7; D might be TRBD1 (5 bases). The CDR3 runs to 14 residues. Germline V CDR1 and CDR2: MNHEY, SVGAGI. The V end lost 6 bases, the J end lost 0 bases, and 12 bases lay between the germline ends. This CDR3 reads CASSKGPLSYEQYF. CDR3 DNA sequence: TGTGCCAGCAGCAAGGGGCCGCTCTCCTACGAGCAGTACTTC.

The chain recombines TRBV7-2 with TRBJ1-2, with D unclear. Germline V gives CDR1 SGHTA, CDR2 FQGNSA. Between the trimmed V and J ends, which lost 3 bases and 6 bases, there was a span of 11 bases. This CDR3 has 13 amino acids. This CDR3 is CASSLNSKDGYTF. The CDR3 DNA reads TGTGCCAGCAGCTTGAACAGCAAAGATGGCTACACCTTC.

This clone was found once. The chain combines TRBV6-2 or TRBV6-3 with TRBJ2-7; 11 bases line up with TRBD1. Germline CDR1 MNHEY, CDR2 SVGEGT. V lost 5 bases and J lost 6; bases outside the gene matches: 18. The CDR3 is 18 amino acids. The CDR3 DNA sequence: TGTGCCAGCAGTAACCCCATACCGGGACAGGGGGTGGCGGGCGAGCAGTACTTC. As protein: CASSNPIPGQGVAGEQYF.

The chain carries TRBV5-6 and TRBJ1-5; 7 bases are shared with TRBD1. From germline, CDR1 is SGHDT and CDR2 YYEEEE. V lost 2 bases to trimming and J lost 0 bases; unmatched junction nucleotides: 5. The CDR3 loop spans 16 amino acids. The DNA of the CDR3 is TGTGCCAGCAGCTTCTCCGGGACAGCTAGCAATCAGCCCCAGCATTTT. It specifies CASSFSGTASNQPQHF.

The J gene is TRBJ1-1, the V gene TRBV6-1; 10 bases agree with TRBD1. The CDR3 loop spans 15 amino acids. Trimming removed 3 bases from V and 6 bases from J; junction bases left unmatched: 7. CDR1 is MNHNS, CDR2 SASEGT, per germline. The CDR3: CASSDPRDRGPEAFF. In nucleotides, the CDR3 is TGTGCCAGCAGTGACCCTCGGGACAGGGGTCCTGAAGCTTTCTTT.

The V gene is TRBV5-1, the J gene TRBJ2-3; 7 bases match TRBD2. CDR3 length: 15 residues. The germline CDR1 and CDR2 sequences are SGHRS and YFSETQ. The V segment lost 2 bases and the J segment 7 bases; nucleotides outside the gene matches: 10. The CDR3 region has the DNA TGCGCCAGCAGCTTTTTCGGCGGGAGTTTTAATACGCAGTATTTT. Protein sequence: CASSFFGGSFNTQYF.

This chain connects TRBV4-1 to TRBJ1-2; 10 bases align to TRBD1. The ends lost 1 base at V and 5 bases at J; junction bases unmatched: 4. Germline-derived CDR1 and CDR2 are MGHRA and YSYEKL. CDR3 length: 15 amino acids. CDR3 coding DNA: TGCGCCAGCAGCCAAGCCGCGGGACAGGGGTATGGCTACACCTTC. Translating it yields CASSQAAGQGYGYTF.

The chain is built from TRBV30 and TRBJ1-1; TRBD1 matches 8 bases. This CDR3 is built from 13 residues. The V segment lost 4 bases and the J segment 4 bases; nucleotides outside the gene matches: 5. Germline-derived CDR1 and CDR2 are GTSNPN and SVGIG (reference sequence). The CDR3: CAWTIGTGTEAFF. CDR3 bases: TGTGCCTGGACGATTGGGACAGGCACTGAAGCTTTCTTT.

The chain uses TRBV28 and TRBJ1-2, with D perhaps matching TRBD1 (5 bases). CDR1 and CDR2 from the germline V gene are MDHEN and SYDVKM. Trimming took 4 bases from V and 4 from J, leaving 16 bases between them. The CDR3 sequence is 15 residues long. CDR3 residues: CASSSQGVDAYGYTF. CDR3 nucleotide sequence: TGTGCCAGCAGTTCCCAGGGTGTCGATGCCTATGGCTACACCTTC.

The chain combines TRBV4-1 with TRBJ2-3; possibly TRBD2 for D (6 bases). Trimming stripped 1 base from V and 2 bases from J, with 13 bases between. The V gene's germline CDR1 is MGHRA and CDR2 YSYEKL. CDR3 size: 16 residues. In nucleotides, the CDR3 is TGCGCCAGCAGCCAAGCGGTGGGACTCATCACAGATACGCAGTATTTT. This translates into CASSQAVGLITDTQYF.